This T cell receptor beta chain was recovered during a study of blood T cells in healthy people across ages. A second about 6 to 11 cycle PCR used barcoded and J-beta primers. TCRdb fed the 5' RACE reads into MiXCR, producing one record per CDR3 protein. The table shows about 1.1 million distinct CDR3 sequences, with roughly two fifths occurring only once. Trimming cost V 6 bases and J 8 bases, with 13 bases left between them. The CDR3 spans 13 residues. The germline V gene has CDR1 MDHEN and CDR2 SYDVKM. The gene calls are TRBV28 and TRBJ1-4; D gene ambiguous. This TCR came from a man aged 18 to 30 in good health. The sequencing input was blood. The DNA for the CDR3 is TGTGCCAGCAGCGGCGCAGGCCAGGAAAAACTGTTTTTT. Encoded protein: CASSGAGQEKLFF.